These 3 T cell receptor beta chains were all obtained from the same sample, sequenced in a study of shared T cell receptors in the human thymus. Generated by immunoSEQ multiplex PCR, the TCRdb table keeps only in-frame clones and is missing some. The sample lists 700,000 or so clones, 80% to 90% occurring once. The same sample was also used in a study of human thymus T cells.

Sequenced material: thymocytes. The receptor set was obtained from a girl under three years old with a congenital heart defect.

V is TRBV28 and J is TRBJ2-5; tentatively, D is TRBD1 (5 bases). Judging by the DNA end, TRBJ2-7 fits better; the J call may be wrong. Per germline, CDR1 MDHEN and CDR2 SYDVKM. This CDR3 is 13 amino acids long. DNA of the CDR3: TGTGCCAGCAGTTTCGACAGATACTACGAGCAGTACTTC. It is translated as CASSFDRYYEQYF.

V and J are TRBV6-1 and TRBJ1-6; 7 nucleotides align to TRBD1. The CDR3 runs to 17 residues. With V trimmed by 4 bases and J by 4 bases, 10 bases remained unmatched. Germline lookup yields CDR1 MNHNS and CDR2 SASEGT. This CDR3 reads CASSVAPGTDYNSPLHF. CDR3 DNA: TGTGCCAGCAGTGTGGCTCCCGGGACAGATTATAATTCACCCCTCCACTTT.

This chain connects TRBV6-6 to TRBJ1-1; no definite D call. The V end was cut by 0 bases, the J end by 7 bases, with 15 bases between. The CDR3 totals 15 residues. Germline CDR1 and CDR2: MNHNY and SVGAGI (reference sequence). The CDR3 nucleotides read TGTGCCAGCAGTTACTCGAGGGCCGATACAATTGAAGCTTTCTTT. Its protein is CASSYSRADTIEAFF.